This T cell receptor beta chain was identified during a study of Ad26.COV2.S vaccination and SARS-CoV-2 variants. Study-level points and caveats: A substantial breadth of spike-specific CD8+ and CD4+ T cell responses after vaccination has been reported. The TCR-based breadth and depth measures might underestimate overall T cell responses. The placebo group had lower spike-specific TCR breadth than the vaccine recipients did.

This table comes from immunoSEQ multiplex PCR, and its TCRdb copy is limited to in-frame clones, with some not included. This sample has approximately 360,000 clones; 83% occur once, and the top ten carry about 7.4%. This sample's treatment: around 19 received Ad26.COV2.S at low or high dose, single or two shots; roughly five received placebo; per-sample allocation not given. Repertoires come from day 63 after the first vaccine or placebo injection. Regarding this clone: What it binds is not known.

CDR1 is MNHEY and CDR2 is SVGAGI in the germline V gene. J was trimmed by 12 bases and V by 2 bases; bases with no gene match: 4. This CDR3 contains 13 residues. The chain combines TRBV6-5 with TRBJ2-4; 10 bases line up with TRBD2. Source: peripheral blood, taken in a trial of Ad26.COV2.S vaccine versus placebo. The sequence was obtained from a person between 18 and 65 years old who received the Ad26.COV2.S COVID-19 vaccine or a placebo. The CDR3 loop reads CASSYMASGSQYF. The CDR3 nucleotides are TGTGCCAGCAGTTACATGGCTAGCGGGAGTCAGTACTTC.